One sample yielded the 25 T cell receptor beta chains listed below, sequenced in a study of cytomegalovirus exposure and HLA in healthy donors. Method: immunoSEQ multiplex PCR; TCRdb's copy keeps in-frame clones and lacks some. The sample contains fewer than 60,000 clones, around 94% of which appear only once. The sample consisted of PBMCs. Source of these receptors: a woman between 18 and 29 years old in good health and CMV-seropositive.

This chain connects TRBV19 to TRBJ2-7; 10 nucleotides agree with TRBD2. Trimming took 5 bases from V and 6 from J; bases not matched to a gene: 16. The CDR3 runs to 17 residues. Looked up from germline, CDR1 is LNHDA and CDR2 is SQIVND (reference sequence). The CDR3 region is CASSLGPSGRFGGEQYF. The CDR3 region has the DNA TGTGCCAGTAGTTTGGGTCCTAGCGGGAGATTCGGGGGCGAGCAGTACTTC. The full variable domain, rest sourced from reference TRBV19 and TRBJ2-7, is DGGITQSPKYLFRKEGQNVTLSCEQNLNHDAMYWYRQDPGQGLRLIYYSQIVNDFQKGDIAEGYSVSREKKESFPLTVTSAQKNPTAFYLCASSLGPSGRFGGEQYFGPGTRLTVT.

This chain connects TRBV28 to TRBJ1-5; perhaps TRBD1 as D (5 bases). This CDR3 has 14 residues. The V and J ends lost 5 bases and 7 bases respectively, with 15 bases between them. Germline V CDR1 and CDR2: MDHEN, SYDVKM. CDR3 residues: CASSGAGPTQPQHF. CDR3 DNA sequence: TGTGCCAGCAGTGGGGCGGGACCAACCCAGCCCCAGCATTTT. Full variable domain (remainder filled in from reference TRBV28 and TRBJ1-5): DVKVTQSSRYLVKRTGEKVFLECVQDMDHENMFWYRQDPGLGLRLIYFSYDVKMKEKGDIPEGYSVSREKKERFSLILESASTNQTSMYLCASSGAGPTQPQHFGDGTRLSIL.

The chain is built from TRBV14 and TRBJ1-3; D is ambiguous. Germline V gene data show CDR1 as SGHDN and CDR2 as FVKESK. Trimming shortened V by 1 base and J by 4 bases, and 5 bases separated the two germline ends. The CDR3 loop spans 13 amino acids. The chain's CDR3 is CASSQGSGNTIYF. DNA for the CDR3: TGTGCCAGCAGCCAAGGTAGCGGAAACACCATATATTTT.

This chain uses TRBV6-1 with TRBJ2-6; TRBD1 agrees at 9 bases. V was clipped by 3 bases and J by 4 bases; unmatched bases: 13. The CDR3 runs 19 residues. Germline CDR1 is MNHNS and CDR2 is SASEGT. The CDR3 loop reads CASSDPVPGQGSGANVLTF. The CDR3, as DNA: TGTGCCAGCAGTGACCCTGTCCCGGGACAGGGATCGGGGGCCAACGTCCTGACTTTC.

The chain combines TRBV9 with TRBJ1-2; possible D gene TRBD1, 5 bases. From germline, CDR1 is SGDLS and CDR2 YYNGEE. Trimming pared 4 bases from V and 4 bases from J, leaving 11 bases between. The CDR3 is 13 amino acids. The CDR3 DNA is TGTGCCAGCAGCCCCCGGGGGTCCTATGGCTACACCTTC. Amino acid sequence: CASSPRGSYGYTF.

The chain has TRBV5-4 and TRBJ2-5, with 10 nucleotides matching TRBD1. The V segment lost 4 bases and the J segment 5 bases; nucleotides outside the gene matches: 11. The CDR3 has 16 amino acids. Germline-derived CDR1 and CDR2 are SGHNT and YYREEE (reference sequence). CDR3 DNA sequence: TGTGCCAGCAGCGGGCAACCCGGGACAGGGGAGGAGACCCAGTACTTC. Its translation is CASSGQPGTGEETQYF.

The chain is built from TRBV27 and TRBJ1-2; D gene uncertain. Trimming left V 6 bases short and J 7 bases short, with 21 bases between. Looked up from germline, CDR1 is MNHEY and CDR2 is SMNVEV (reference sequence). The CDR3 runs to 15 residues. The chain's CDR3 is CASRARWEGSSGYTF. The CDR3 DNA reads TGTGCCAGCAGGGCCCGATGGGAGGGTTCGTCTGGCTACACCTTC.

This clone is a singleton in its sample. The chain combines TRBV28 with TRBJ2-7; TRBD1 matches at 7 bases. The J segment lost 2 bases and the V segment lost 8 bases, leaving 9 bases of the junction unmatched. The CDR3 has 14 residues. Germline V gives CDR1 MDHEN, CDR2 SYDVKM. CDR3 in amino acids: CASGPRQGPYEQYF. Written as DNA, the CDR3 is TGTGCCAGCGGGCCCCGACAGGGCCCCTACGAGCAGTACTTC.

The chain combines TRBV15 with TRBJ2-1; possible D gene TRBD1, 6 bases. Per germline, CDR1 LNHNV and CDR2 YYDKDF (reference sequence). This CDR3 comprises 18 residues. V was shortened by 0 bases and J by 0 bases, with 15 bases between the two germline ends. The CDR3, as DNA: TGTGCCACCAGCAGAGAAGGGACACAAAGGAGCTCCTACAATGAGCAGTTCTTC. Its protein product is CATSREGTQRSSYNEQFF.

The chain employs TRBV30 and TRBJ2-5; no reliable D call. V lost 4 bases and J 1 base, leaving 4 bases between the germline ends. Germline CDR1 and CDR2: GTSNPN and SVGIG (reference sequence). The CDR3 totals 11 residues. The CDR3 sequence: CAWTGQETQYF. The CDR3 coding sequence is TGTGCCTGGACAGGCCAAGAGACCCAGTACTTC. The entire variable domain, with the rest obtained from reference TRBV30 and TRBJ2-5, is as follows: SQTIHQWPATLVQPVGSPLSLECTVEGTSNPNLYWYRQAAGRGLQLLFYSVGIGQISSEVPQNLSASRPQDRQFILSSKKLLLSDSGFYLCAWTGQETQYFGPGTRLLVL.

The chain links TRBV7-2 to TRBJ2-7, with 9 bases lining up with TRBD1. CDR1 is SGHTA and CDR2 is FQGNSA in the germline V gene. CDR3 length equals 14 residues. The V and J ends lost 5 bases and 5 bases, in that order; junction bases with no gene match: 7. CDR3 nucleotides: TGTGCCAGCAGCACCTACAGGGGGCTTAACGAGCAGTACTTC. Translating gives CASSTYRGLNEQYF.

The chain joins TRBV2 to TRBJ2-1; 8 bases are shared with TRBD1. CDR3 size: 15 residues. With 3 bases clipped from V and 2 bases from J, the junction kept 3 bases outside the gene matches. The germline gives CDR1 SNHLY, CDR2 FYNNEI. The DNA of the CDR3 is TGTGCCAGCAGTGATGACAGGGGCGCCTACAATGAGCAGTTCTTC. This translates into CASSDDRGAYNEQFF. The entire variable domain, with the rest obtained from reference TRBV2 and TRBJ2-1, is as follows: EPEVTQTPSHQVTQMGQEVILRCVPISNHLYFYWYRQILGQKVEFLVSFYNNEISEKSEIFDDQFSVERPDGSNFTLKIRSTKLEDSAMYFCASSDDRGAYNEQFFGPGTRLTVL.

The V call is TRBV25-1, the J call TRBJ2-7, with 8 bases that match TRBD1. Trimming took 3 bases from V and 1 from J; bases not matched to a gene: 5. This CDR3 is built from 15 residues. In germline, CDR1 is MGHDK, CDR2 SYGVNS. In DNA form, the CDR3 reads TGTGCCAGCAGTGATCTTGGGACAGGATCCTACGAGCAGTACTTC. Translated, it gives CASSDLGTGSYEQYF.

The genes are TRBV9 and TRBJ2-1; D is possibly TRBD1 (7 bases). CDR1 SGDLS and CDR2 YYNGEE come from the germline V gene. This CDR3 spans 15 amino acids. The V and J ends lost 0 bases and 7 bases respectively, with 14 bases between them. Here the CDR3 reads CASSVAGDSPNEQFF. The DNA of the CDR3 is TGTGCCAGCAGCGTAGCGGGGGACAGTCCAAATGAGCAGTTCTTC.

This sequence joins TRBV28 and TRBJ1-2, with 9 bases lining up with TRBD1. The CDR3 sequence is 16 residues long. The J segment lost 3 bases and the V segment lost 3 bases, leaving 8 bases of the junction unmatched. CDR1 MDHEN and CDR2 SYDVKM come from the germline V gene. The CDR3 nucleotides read TGTGCCAGCAGTTTCCCGACAGGGGGTATGGACTATGGCTACACCTTC. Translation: CASSFPTGGMDYGYTF.

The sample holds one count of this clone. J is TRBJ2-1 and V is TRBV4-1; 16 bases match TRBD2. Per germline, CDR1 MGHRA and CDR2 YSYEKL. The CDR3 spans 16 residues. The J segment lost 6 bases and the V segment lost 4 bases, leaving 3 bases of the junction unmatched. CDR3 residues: CASSLGTSGRGNEQFF. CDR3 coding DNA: TGCGCCAGCAGCCTCGGGACTAGCGGGAGGGGCAATGAGCAGTTCTTC.

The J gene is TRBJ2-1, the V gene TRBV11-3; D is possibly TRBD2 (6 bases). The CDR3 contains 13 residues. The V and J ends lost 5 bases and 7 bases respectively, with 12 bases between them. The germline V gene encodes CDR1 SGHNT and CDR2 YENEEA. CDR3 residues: CASSPRGANEQFF. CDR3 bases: TGTGCCAGCAGCCCCCGCGGGGCGAATGAGCAGTTCTTC.

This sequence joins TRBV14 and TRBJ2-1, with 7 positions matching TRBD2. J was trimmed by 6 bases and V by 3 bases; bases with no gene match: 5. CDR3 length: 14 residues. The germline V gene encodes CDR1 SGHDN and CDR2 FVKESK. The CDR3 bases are TGTGCCAGCAGCCAGCGGCTAGCGGCCAATGAGCAGTTCTTC. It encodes CASSQRLAANEQFF.

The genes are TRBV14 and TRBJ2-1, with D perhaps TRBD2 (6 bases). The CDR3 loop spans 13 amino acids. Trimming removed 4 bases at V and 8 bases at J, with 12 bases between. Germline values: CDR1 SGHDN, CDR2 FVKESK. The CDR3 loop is CASSPGLVYEQFF. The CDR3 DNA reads TGTGCCAGCAGCCCGGGACTTGTGTATGAGCAGTTCTTC.

The CDR3 coding sequence is TGTGCCAGCAGCTACCGGGACAGGGGAGAAAAACTGTTTTTT. Amino acid sequence: CASSYRDRGEKLFF. The J gene is TRBJ1-4, the V gene TRBV11-3; 10 bases fit TRBD1. V lost 4 bases to trimming and J lost 8 bases; unmatched junction nucleotides: 4. CDR1 and CDR2 (germline): SGHNT, YENEEA. This CDR3 contains 14 residues.

The CDR3 protein is CACAKGDTQYF. The CDR3 DNA follows: TGTGCCTGCGCAAAGGGGGATACGCAGTATTTT. The chain recombines TRBV30 with TRBJ2-3, with D possibly TRBD1 on 5 matching bases. CDR1 is GTSNPN, CDR2 SVGIG, per germline (reference sequence). This CDR3 has 11 residues. V gave up 6 bases and J gave up 6 bases, with 10 bases separating them.

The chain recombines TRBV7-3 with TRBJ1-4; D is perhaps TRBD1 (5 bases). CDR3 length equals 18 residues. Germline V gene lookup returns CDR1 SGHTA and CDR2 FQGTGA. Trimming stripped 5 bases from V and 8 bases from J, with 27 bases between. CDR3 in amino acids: CASSVCRLWGVCGEKLFF. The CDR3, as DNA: TGTGCCAGCAGCGTCTGCCGTCTGTGGGGGGTTTGCGGGGAAAAACTGTTTTTT.

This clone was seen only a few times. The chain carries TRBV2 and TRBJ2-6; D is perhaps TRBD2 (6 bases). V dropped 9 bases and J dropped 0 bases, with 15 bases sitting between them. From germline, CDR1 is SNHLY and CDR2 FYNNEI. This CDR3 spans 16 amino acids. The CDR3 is CARGGVQGSGANVLTF. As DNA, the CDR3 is TGTGCCAGGGGGGGAGTACAAGGCTCTGGGGCCAACGTCCTGACTTTC.

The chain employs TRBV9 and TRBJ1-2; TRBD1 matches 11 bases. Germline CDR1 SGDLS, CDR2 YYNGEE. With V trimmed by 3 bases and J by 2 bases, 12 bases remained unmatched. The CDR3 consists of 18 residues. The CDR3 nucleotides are TGTGCCAGCAGCGCTCAGCTCCCGAGGGACAGGGGGAACTATGGCTACACCTTC. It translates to CASSAQLPRDRGNYGYTF. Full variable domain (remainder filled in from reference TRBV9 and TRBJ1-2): DSGVTQTPKHLITATGQRVTLRCSPRSGDLSVYWYQQSLDQGLQFLIQYYNGEERAKGNILERFSAQQFPDLHSELNLSSLELGDSALYFCASSAQLPRDRGNYGYTFGSGTRLTVV.

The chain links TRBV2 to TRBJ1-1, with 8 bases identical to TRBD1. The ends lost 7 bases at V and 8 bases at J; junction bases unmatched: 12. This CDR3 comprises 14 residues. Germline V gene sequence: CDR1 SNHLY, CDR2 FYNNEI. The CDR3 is CASINSDRVYEAFF. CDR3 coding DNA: TGTGCCAGCATTAACTCGGACAGGGTATACGAAGCTTTCTTT.